This T cell receptor (beta chain) was sequenced during a study of regulatory T cells in long-lasting Graves disease. According to the study, TCR beta libraries were built with iRepertoire HTBI primers and CDR3-region Arm-PCR. TCRdb re-derived calls from the multiplex PCR reads in MiXCR, one entry per CDR3 protein. Of around 400,000 distinct CDR3 sequences listed, roughly a fifth are singletons. Time point described: persistent/refractory GD, antithyroid drugs over 5 years with positive TRAb. RNA isolated from PBMCs was used to make the TCR library. Germline CDR1 reads MNHNS; CDR2 reads SASEGT. This CDR3 comprises 17 residues.

The chain links TRBV6-1 to TRBJ2-4; 13 positions agree with TRBD2. The DNA end is more similar to TRBJ2-1, so the J call may be wrong. The clonotype was recovered from a female donor with Graves disease. The sample consisted of peripheral blood mononuclear cells (PBMCs), taken when the disease was refractory, from a patient treated with antithyroid drugs. CDR3 amino acids: CASSPRTSGSWGNEQFF. The CDR3 DNA reads TGTGCCAGCAGTCCAAGGACTAGCGGGAGCTGGGGGAATGAGCAGTTCTTC.